This TCR beta chain was obtained from a study of blood T cell repertoires in COVID-19. Looking at the study overall: The analysed material was cDNA or gDNA that came from T cells, B-cell-depleted T cells, or PBMCs.

Clones were read by immunoSEQ multiplex PCR, and TCRdb kept only the in-frame ones, dropping some. This sample has 200,000 to 250,000 clones; roughly nine tenths occur once, and the top ten carry 3% to 3.5%. Trimming at V came to 0 bases and at J to 9 bases, leaving 9 bases not matched to a gene. Germline values: CDR1 SGDLS, CDR2 YYNGEE. The CDR3 consists of 17 residues. The specimen was peripheral blood. The sequence came from a young man with active or convalescent COVID-19. The chain uses TRBV9 and TRBJ1-6, with 10 bases aligning to TRBD1. CDR3 DNA: TGTGCCAGCAGCGTAGCCTCCCCGGGACAGGGGAGTTCACCCCTCCACTTT. The encoded protein is CASSVASPGQGSSPLHF.